These T cell receptor beta chains were read from a single sample in a study of siplizumab effects on memory and regulatory T cells. The table came from immunoSEQ multiplex PCR; TCRdb's copy has only in-frame clones and leaves some out. Among more than 45,000 clones listed, roughly 97% were seen once. The specimen was naive CD4+ T cells sorted from blood. Every receptor here comes from a human donor in good health. Each CDR3 is given with its conserved first and last residue. D genes are given only for firm matches. For some rows the clone size is stated as once, few or many, or as a class when expanded; others skip it.

v_call	clone_size	d_call	j_call	cdr3_nt	cdr3_aa
TRBV7-5	-	-	TRBJ1-4	TGTGCCAGAAGCACTGGACAGGGAAAAATGAGGAAACTGTTTTTT	CARSTGQGKMRKLFF
TRBV9	-	TRBD2	TRBJ2-5	TGTGCCAGCAGTCGCGGACAGGGACTAGCGGGAGGGGGCGAGGAGACCCAGTACTTC	CASSRGQGLAGGGEETQYF
TRBV12-5	-	-	TRBJ1-1	TGTGCTAGTGGGACGATATTGAACACTGAAGCTTTCTTT	CASGTILNTEAFF
TRBV19	-	-	TRBJ1-4	TGTGCCAGTAGTATTGGCAGCCCGAAGGAAAAACTGTTTTTT	CASSIGSPKEKLFF
TRBV15	-	TRBD2	TRBJ2-2	TGTGCCACCAGCAGTGACCCTAGCGGGCGAACCACCGGGGAGCTGTTTTTT	CATSSDPSGRTTGELFF
TRBV6-1	-	-	TRBJ1-5	TGTGCCAGCAGTCGGGATCATAGCAATCAGCCCCAGCATTTT	CASSRDHSNQPQHF
TRBV20-1	once	-	TRBJ2-3	TGCAGTGCTCCCGAGGGGCCTACGCAGTATTTT	CSAPEGPTQYF
TRBV4-1	-	TRBD2	TRBJ2-5	TGCGCCAGCAGCCAAGGGCGACTAGCGGGAGTGTCGAAAGAGACCCAGTACTTC	CASSQGRLAGVSKETQYF
TRBV19	-	-	TRBJ1-4	TGTGCCAGTAGCTTTGACACTGCAACTAATGAAAAACTGTTTTTT	CASSFDTATNEKLFF
TRBV7-9	-	TRBD1	TRBJ2-1	TGTGCCAGCAGCTTAGGGACAGGGGGCCCCTATGAGCAGTTCTTC	CASSLGTGGPYEQFF
TRBV2	-	-	TRBJ2-7	TGTGCCAGCAGTGAACAGGGACCGGGCGAGCAGTACTTC	CASSEQGPGEQYF
TRBV5-6	once	-	TRBJ2-7	TGTGCCAGCAGCGGCATGGGCAGTTTCATCCACGAGCAGTACTTC	CASSGMGSFIHEQYF
TRBV28	-	-	TRBJ2-5	TGTGCCAGCAGTTACAGGGTAGTGGGTCAAGAGACCCAGTACTTC	CASSYRVVGQETQYF
TRBV5-1	-	TRBD1	TRBJ1-5	TGCGCCAGCAGCAGGACAGGCCGTGCGGATCAGCCCCAGCATTTT	CASSRTGRADQPQHF
TRBV19	-	-	TRBJ2-7	TGTGCCAGTAGTATTTTACCAGGGGACTCCTACGAGCAGTACTTC	CASSILPGDSYEQYF
TRBV5-4	-	-	TRBJ1-5	TGTGCCAGCAGCTTCCAGAATCAGCCCCAGCATTTT	CASSFQNQPQHF
TRBV28	-	-	TRBJ2-2	TGTGCCAGCAGTTTACAGGGCACGAACACCGGGGAGCTGTTTTTT	CASSLQGTNTGELFF
TRBV18	-	-	TRBJ2-3	TGTGCCAGCTCACCATCCCGTGCGCAGTATTTT	CASSPSRAQYF
TRBV18	-	TRBD1	TRBJ2-5	TGTGCCAGCTCATGGACAGGGCCCTTGGAGACCCAGTACTTC	CASSWTGPLETQYF
TRBV19	-	TRBD2	TRBJ2-7	TGTGCCAGTAGTGTAGGCGGGAGGACCTACGAGCAGTACTTC	CASSVGGRTYEQYF
TRBV10-3	-	-	TRBJ2-5	TGTGCCATCAGTGGGGGGGAAGAGACCCAGTACTTC	CAISGGEETQYF
TRBV5-1	-	-	TRBJ1-4	TGCGCCAGCAGCAGGGATACGGCCGCTAATGAAAAACTGTTTTTT	CASSRDTAANEKLFF
TRBV5-4	-	-	TRBJ2-4	TGTGCCAGCAGCCAAAAAAACATTCAGTACTTC	CASSQKNIQYF
TRBV19	-	TRBD2	TRBJ2-5	TGTGCCAGTAGTTACGGACTAGCGGGAGTTGGAGAGACCCAGTACTTC	CASSYGLAGVGETQYF
TRBV28	-	-	TRBJ2-7	TGTGCCAGCAGACCCCCGAGCCCCTACGAGCAGTACTTC	CASRPPSPYEQYF
TRBV6-1	-	TRBD2	TRBJ2-7	TGTGCCAGCAGTGACGGACTAGCGGGAGGGTTCTCCTACGAGCAGTACTTC	CASSDGLAGGFSYEQYF
TRBV2	-	TRBD2	TRBJ2-1	TGTGCCAGCAGGGCGGGACTAGCGGAACACAATGAGCAGTTCTTC	CASRAGLAEHNEQFF
TRBV19	-	-	TRBJ1-6	TGTGCCAGTAGTGAGATATACGGACGGGGTCCTTCACCCCTCCACTTT	CASSEIYGRGPSPLHF
TRBV7-9	-	TRBD2	TRBJ2-1	TGTGCCAGCAGTTCCTCGGGACTAACCCAACTTTCCTACAATGAGCAGTTCTTC	CASSSSGLTQLSYNEQFF